This T cell receptor (beta chain) was sequenced during a study of Tregs in tolerant kidney transplant recipients. This CDR3 comprises 14 residues. From germline, CDR1 is DFQATT and CDR2 SNEGSKA (reference sequence). With V trimmed by 6 bases and J by 3 bases, 9 bases remained unmatched. Some clones are missing from TCRdb's copy, which holds only in-frame ones; the method was immunoSEQ multiplex PCR. This sample's table reports about 30,000 clones. With respect to this clone: The read gets to within 3 residues of the CDR3 end, and the germline J gene fills in the rest.

The sample here was CD8+ T cells from blood, taken before the transplant. The receptor was derived from a human donor who received a combined kidney and bone marrow transplant. This chain connects TRBV20-1 to TRBJ2-3; 7 nucleotides match TRBD2. The chain's CDR3 is CSALGGLSTDTQYF. The sequenced part of the CDR3 DNA is TGCAGTGCCCTGGGGGGACTAAGTACAGATACG.